In this sample, the clone carrying this TCR beta chain turned up many times. The sample is drawn from a study of read filtering for tumor transcriptome and immune sequencing. Unmatched junction bases numbered 9, after V lost 6 bases and J lost 3 bases. The CDR3 loop spans 15 amino acids. Germline V gene data show CDR1 as MNHEY and CDR2 as SVGAGI. From 350 to 500 ng of RNA, a library with molecular barcoded alpha/delta and beta/gamma adaptors was made. TCRdb ran MiXCR on the reads and lists one entry per CDR3 protein. The sample includes approximately 150,000 distinct CDR3 sequences, around 14% seen only once; the top ten take approximately 8%.

The chain joins TRBV6-5 to TRBJ2-7, with 9 bases aligning to TRBD1. This TCR came from a donor aged 40 or over with multiple myeloma. The sequenced sample consisted of a population of CD138-negative cells sorted from bone marrow. CDR3 residues: CASRRPGTGRYEQYF. For the CDR3, the DNA is TGTGCCAGCAGAAGGCCCGGGACAGGGCGCTACGAGCAGTACTTC.